The source of this TCR beta chain is a study of T cells in tumors after PD-1 blockade (dated 2019 in TCRdb). Regarding the study in general: Prior checkpoint blockade, systemic immunosuppressant use, and recent radiotherapy or other anti-cancer therapy within 4 weeks were grounds for patient exclusion. An average of around 26,000 TCR templates (range roughly 500-99,264) and approximately 6,000 unique clonotypes was obtained for tumor samples, approximately 21-fold deeper than single-cell TCR sequencing. A subset of patients also received ongoing daily vismodegib 150 mg during anti-PD-1 treatment. Paired single-cell RNA and TCR sequencing was done in the study on site-matched tumors from patients with BCC or SCC, both before and after anti-PD-1 therapy. Clinical response was assessed using RECIST version 1.1. Pembrolizumab 200 mg every 3 weeks or cemiplimab 350 mg every 2 weeks was administered to patients. The paper's findings and limits, for the study overall: Clonal replacement was seen only when comparing pre- and post-treatment samples and not when comparing two pre-treatment samples, which argues against artifacts from biopsy timing or location. About two fifths of TCR clonotypes from the tumor were detected in blood, and certain novel exhausted tumor clones were present in blood collected before treatment, which suggests recruitment from the periphery. Most exhausted CD8+ clones that expanded after therapy were novel clonotypes not detected before treatment, suggesting clonal replacement instead of reinvigoration of pre-existing clones. Where the novel T cell clones came from was not determined, and possible sources could include lymphoid organs or rare unexpanded clones inside the tumor or in the tumor periphery.

The CDR3 goes from the cysteine to the phenylalanine over 16 residues. Only the CDR3 part of the read is kept: 48 bases, read in frame from the first base. The germline V gene provides CDR1 KGHDR and CDR2 SFDVKD. Here V drops 4 bases and J drops 4 bases, and the junction holds 9 bases not matched to any gene. In regard to this clone: Which antigen it targets is not known. No base-level quality is on record; no much larger clone is a single base apart.

Deep TCRbeta sequencing was performed with the immunoSEQ platform. On the authors' methods: For further analysis, only productive rearrangements were exported from the immunoSEQ Analyzer. A two-sided binomial test with a Bonferroni-corrected P below 0.01 was used to identify clones that significantly expanded or contracted between timepoints. T cell phenotypes were assigned to bulk TCRbeta clonotypes by matching to single-cell RNA+TCR-seq clones sharing the same TCRbeta sequence. Tumor enrichment of a clone was calculated by dividing the clone's tumor frequency by the clone's PBMC frequency, both taken from bulk TCR sequencing. GLIPH was used to sort TCRs into specificity groups, which are clusters of distinct TCRs that likely recognize common antigens through shared CDR3 motifs. Drawn from immuneACCESS, this table holds only the in-frame rearrangements with V and J called that TCRdb kept. Clones are partly lost; checked studies trace under half to an unresolved V gene and leave the rest unexplained. From that table come the V and J calls and clone size; the DNA was used to work out D and trimming. The sample records some 11,000 clones, approximately 63% of which are singletons. The ten top clones hold 15% to 20% of the sample.

The time point label for this specimen denotes: before anti-PD-1 therapy. Before and after PD-1 blockade, tumor biopsies came from the same primary tumor, making the samples site-matched. For bulk TCRbeta sequencing, genomic DNA was extracted from tumor biopsies or peripheral blood, and input amounts ranged from about 616 ng to 6,500 ng. Bulk TCRbeta sequencing was performed on remaining biopsy material to increase sensitivity for rare clonotypes compared with single-cell TCR sequencing. All patients had histologically proven advanced or metastatic basal or squamous cell carcinoma and were poor candidates for surgical resection. Of the approximately twelve patients making up the basal cell carcinoma cohort, roughly eight underwent bulk tumor TCR sequencing. Fresh biopsies came from the site of the primary tumor, and part of the tissue was kept in RNAlater for exome and bulk TCR sequencing.

The origin of this receptor is a human donor with basal cell carcinoma. The source material was tumor tissue, sampled before anti-PD-1 treatment. The chain employs TRBV24-1 and TRBJ2-1, with 7 middle bases fitting TRBD2. The CDR3: CATSDPSGVNYNEQFF. The DNA reads as follows: TGTGCCACCAGTGACCCCAGCGGGGTAAATTACAATGAGCAGTTCTTC.